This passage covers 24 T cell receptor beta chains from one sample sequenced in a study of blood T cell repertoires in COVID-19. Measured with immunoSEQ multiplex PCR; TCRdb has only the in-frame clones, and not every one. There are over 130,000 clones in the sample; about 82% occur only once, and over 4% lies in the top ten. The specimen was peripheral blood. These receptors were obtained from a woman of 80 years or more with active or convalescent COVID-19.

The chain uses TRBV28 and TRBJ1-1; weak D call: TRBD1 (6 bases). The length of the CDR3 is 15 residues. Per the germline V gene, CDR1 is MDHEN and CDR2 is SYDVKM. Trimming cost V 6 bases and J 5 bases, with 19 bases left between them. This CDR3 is CASSPAQGSETEAFF. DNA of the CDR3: TGTGCCAGCAGCCCCGCCCAGGGGTCCGAAACTGAAGCTTTCTTT. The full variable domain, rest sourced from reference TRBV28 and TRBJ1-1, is DVKVTQSSRYLVKRTGEKVFLECVQDMDHENMFWYRQDPGLGLRLIYFSYDVKMKEKGDIPEGYSVSREKKERFSLILESASTNQTSMYLCASSPAQGSETEAFFGQGTRLTVV.

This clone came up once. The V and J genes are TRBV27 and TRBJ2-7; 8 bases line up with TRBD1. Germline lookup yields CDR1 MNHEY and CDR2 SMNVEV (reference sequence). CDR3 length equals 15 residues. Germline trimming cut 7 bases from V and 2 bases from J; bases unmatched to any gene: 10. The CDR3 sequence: CASTPTGTGAYEQYF. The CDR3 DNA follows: TGTGCCAGCACTCCGACCGGGACAGGCGCCTACGAGCAGTACTTC.

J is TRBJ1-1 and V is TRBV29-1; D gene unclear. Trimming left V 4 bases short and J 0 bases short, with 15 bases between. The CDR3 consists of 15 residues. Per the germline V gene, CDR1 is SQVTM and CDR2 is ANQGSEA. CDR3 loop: CSVVPSYMMNTEAFF. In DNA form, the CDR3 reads TGCAGCGTTGTTCCCTCATACATGATGAACACTGAAGCTTTCTTT.

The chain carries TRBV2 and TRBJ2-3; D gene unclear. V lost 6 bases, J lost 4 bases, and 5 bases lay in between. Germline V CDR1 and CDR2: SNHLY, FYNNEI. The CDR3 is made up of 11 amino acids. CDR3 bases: TGTGCCAGCAGCTTTGCAGATACGCAGTATTTT. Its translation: CASSFADTQYF. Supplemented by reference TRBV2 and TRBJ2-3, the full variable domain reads EPEVTQTPSHQVTQMGQEVILRCVPISNHLYFYWYRQILGQKVEFLVSFYNNEISEKSEIFDDQFSVERPDGSNFTLKIRSTKLEDSAMYFCASSFADTQYFGPGTRLTVL.

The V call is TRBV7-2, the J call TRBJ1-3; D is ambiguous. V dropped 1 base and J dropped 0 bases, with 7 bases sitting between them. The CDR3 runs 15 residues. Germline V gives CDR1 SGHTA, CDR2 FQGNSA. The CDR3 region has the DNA TGTGCCAGCAGCTTAGGACACAGCTCTGGAAACACCATATATTTT. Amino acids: CASSLGHSSGNTIYF.

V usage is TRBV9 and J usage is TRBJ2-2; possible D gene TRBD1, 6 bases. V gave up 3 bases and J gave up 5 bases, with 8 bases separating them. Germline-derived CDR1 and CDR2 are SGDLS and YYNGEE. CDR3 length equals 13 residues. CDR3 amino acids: CASSARGTGELFF. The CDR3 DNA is TGTGCCAGCAGCGCCAGGGGAACCGGGGAGCTGTTTTTT.

This CDR3 is CASGQGFNQPQHF. The CDR3 DNA reads as TGTGCCAGTGGACAGGGGTTCAATCAGCCCCAGCATTTT. The V call is TRBV19, the J call TRBJ1-5; 9 positions match TRBD1. Trimming cost V 8 bases and J 3 bases; bases outside gene matches: 2. Germline lookup yields CDR1 LNHDA and CDR2 SQIVND (reference sequence). The CDR3 contains 13 residues. Combining the CDR3 with reference TRBV19 and TRBJ1-5 gives the whole variable domain DGGITQSPKYLFRKEGQNVTLSCEQNLNHDAMYWYRQDPGQGLRLIYYSQIVNDFQKGDIAEGYSVSREKKESFPLTVTSAQKNPTAFYLCASGQGFNQPQHFGDGTRLSIL.

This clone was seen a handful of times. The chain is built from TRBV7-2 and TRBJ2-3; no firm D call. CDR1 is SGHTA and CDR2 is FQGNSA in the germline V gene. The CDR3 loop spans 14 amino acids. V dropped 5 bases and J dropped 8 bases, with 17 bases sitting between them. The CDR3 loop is CASSTPLGGGTQYF. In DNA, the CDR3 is TGTGCCAGCAGCACGCCCCTCGGTGGCGGTACGCAGTATTTT.

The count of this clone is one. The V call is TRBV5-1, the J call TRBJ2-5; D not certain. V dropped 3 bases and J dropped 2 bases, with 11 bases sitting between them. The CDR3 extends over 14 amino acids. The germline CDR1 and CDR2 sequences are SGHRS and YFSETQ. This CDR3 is CASSSLTGQETQYF. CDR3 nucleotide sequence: TGCGCCAGCAGCTCCCTGACTGGACAAGAGACCCAGTACTTC.

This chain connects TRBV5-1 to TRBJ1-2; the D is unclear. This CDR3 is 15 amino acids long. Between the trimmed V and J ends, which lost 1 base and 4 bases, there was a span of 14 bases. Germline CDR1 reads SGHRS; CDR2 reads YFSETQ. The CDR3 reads CASSLSPNTIYGYTF. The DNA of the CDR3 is TGCGCCAGCAGCTTGTCTCCCAACACGATCTATGGCTACACCTTC.

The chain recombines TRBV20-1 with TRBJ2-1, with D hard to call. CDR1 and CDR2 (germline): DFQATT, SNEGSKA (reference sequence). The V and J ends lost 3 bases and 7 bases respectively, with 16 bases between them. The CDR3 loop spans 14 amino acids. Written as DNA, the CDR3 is TGCAGTGCTAGTGGAACAGTTAGTCGGAATGAGCAGTTCTTC. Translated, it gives CSASGTVSRNEQFF.

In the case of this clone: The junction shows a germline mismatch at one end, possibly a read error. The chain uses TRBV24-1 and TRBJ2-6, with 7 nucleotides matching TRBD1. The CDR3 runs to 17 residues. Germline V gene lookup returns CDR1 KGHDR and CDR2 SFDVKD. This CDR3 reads CATRDRVRHSGANVLTF. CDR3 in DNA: TGTGCCACCCGTGACAGGGTCCGACACTCTGGGGCCAACGTCCTGACTTTC.

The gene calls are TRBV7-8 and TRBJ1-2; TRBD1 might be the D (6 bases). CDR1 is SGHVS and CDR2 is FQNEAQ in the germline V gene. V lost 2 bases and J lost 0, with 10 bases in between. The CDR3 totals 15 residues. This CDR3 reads CASSLIGQTNYGYTF. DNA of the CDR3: TGTGCCAGCAGCTTAATCGGACAGACTAACTATGGCTACACCTTC. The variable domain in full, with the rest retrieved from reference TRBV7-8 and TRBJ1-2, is GAGVSQSPRYKVAKRGQDVALRCDPISGHVSLFWYQQALGQGPEFLTYFQNEAQLDKSGLPSDRFFAERPEGSVSTLKIQRTQQEDSAVYLCASSLIGQTNYGYTFGSGTRLTVV.

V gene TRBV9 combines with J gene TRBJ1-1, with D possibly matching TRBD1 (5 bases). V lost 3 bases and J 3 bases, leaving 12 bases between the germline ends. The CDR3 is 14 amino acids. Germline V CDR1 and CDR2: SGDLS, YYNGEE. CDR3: CASSAKGRDTEAFF. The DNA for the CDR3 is TGTGCCAGCAGCGCAAAGGGCAGGGACACTGAAGCTTTCTTT.

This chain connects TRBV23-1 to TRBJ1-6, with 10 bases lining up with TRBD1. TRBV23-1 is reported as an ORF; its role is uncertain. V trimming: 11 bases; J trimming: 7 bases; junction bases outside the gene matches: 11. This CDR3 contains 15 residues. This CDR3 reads CASPVPGQGNSPLHF. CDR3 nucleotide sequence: TGCGCCTCCCCTGTACCGGGACAGGGGAATTCACCCCTCCACTTT.

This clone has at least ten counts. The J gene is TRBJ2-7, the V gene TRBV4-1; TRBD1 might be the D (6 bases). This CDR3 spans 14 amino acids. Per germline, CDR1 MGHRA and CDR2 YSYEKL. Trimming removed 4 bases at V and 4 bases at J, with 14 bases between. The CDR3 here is CASSLETGKYEQYF. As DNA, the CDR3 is TGCGCCAGCAGCCTAGAGACAGGCAAATACGAGCAGTACTTC.

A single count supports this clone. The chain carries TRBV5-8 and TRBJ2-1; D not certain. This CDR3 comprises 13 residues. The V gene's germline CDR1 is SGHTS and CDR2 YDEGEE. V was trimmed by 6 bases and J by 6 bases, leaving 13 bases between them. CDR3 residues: CASTWRNTNEQFF. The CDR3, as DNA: TGTGCCAGCACCTGGAGAAACACCAATGAGCAGTTCTTC.

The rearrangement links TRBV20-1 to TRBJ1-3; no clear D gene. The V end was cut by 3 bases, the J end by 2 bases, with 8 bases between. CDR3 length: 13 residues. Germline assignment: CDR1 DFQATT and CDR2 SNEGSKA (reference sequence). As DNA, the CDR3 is TGCAGTGCTAGTTTAGAACCTGGAAACACCATATATTTT. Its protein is CSASLEPGNTIYF.

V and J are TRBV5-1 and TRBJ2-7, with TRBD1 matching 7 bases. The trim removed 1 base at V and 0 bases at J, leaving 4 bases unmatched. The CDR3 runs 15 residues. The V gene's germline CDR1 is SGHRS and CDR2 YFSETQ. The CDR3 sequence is CASSLWTGLSYEQYF. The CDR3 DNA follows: TGCGCCAGCAGCTTGTGGACAGGACTCTCCTACGAGCAGTACTTC.

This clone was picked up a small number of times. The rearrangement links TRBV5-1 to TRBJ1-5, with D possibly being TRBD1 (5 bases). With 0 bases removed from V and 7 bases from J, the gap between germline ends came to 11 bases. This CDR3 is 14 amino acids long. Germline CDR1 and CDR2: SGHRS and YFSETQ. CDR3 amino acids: CASSLGGAGQPQHF. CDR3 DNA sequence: TGCGCCAGCAGCTTGGGAGGCGCAGGGCAGCCCCAGCATTTT.

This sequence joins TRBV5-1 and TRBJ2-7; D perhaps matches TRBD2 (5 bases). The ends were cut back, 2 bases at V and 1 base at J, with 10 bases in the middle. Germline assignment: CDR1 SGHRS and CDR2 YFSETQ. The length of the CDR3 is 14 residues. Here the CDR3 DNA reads TGCGCCAGCAGCTTAACCGGACTTTCCTACGAGCAGTACTTC. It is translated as CASSLTGLSYEQYF.

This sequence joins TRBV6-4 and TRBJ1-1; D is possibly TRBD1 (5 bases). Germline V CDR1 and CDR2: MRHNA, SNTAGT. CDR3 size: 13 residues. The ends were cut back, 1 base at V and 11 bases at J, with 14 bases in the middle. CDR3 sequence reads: CASSDFGGGRAFF. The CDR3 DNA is TGTGCCAGCAGTGACTTTGGGGGAGGGAGGGCTTTCTTT.

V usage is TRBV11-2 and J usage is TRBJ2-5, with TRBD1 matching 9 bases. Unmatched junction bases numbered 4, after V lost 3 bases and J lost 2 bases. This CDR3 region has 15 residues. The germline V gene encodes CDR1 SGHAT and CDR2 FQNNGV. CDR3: CASSLGQGPQETQYF. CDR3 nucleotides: TGTGCCAGCAGCTTGGGACAGGGACCTCAAGAGACCCAGTACTTC.

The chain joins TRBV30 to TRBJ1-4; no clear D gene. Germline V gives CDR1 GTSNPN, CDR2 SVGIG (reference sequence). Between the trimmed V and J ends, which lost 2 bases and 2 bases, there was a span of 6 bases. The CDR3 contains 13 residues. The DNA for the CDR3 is TGTGCCTGGAGTCCGGGGACTAATGAAAAACTGTTTTTT. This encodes CAWSPGTNEKLFF. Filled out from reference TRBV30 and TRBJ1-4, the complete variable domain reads SQTIHQWPATLVQPVGSPLSLECTVEGTSNPNLYWYRQAAGRGLQLLFYSVGIGQISSEVPQNLSASRPQDRQFILSSKKLLLSDSGFYLCAWSPGTNEKLFFGSGTQLSVL.